The 27 T cell receptor beta chains below come from one sample, sequenced in a study of cytomegalovirus exposure and HLA in healthy donors. In the PCR, 60 Vbeta and 13 Jbeta primers were used. Sequenced by immunoSEQ multiplex PCR; TCRdb stores in-frame clones only, minus some. This table holds 130,000 to 150,000 clones. Material: PBMCs. All receptors derive from a man aged 35 to 55 in good health and CMV-seronegative.

The V gene is TRBV15, the J gene TRBJ2-5; D is perhaps TRBD2 (5 bases). The CDR3 length is 15 residues. V was trimmed by 0 bases and J by 2 bases, leaving 10 bases between them. Germline-derived CDR1 and CDR2 are LNHNV and YYDKDF (reference sequence). The CDR3 sequence is CATSRDRTSQETQYF. The DNA for the CDR3 is TGTGCCACCAGCAGAGATCGCACTAGTCAAGAGACCCAGTACTTC.

The chain recombines TRBV19 with TRBJ1-5; no clear D gene. The germline V gene encodes CDR1 LNHDA and CDR2 SQIVND (reference sequence). CDR3 size: 14 residues. V was pared by 5 bases and J by 1 base, with 9 bases between. The CDR3 spells CASSPGPSNQPQHF. CDR3 sequence (DNA): TGTGCCAGTAGTCCTGGCCCCAGCAATCAGCCCCAGCATTTT.

The V gene is TRBV7-3, the J gene TRBJ2-3, with 8 nucleotides matching TRBD2. With 2 bases clipped from V and 2 bases from J, the junction kept 3 bases outside the gene matches. Germline CDR1 reads SGHTA; CDR2 reads FQGTGA. This CDR3 has 15 residues. In DNA, the CDR3 is TGTGCCAGCAGCTTAGACGGGGGGGCCACAGATACGCAGTATTTT. This codes for CASSLDGGATDTQYF.

The genes are TRBV7-2 and TRBJ2-1; 9 nucleotides align to TRBD1. CDR1 SGHTA and CDR2 FQGNSA come from the germline V gene. The CDR3 is 15 amino acids. J lost 5 bases, V lost 5 bases, and 7 bases had no gene match. The CDR3 DNA is TGTGCCAGCAGCCTACGACAGGGGGGTAACAATGAGCAGTTCTTC. It specifies CASSLRQGGNNEQFF.

The chain uses TRBV10-3 and TRBJ2-3, with D possibly TRBD1 on 5 matching bases. Trimming removed 3 bases from V and 5 bases from J, with 12 bases in between. The CDR3 length is 14 residues. The V gene's germline CDR1 is ENHRY and CDR2 SYGVKD. CDR3 sequence: CAISEGDYLDTQYF. The DNA of the CDR3 is TGTGCCATCAGTGAAGGGGATTATTTAGATACGCAGTATTTT.

The chain links TRBV5-1 to TRBJ1-3, with TRBD1 matching 8 bases. The V and J ends lost 4 bases and 2 bases, in that order; junction bases with no gene match: 11. CDR1 SGHRS and CDR2 YFSETQ come from the germline V gene. The CDR3 covers 17 residues. The CDR3 coding sequence is TGCGCCAGCAGCCTAGGACAGGGCTACACCCCTGGAAACACCATATATTTT. Its translation is CASSLGQGYTPGNTIYF.

The rearrangement joins TRBV14 to TRBJ2-2, with D tentatively TRBD1 (7 bases). The CDR3 has 18 amino acids. Trimming stripped 3 bases from V and 1 base from J, with 18 bases between. Germline CDR1 reads SGHDN; CDR2 reads FVKESK. This CDR3 is CASSQLRGATGNTGELFF. CDR3 coding DNA: TGTGCCAGCAGCCAGCTCAGGGGGGCTACGGGGAACACCGGGGAGCTGTTTTTT.

The chain employs TRBV19 and TRBJ1-6; D possibly corresponds to TRBD1 (5 bases). Germline V gene lookup returns CDR1 LNHDA and CDR2 SQIVND (reference sequence). The CDR3 covers 17 residues. V lost 7 bases and J lost 6, with 22 bases in between. This chain's CDR3 is CASNPGGGSVINSPLHF. In nucleotides, the CDR3 is TGTGCCAGTAATCCCGGCGGGGGGTCGGTAATTAATTCACCCCTCCACTTT.

The rearrangement links TRBV7-2 to TRBJ2-2; a weak D match, TRBD2 (6 bases). V was trimmed by 6 bases and J by 12 bases, leaving 20 bases between them. CDR3 length equals 14 residues. Germline assignment: CDR1 SGHTA and CDR2 FQGNSA. As DNA, the CDR3 is TGTGCCAGCAGAGAGCCGGCGGGGTGGTTACAGCTGTTTTTT. Its protein is CASREPAGWLQLFF.

The chain joins TRBV27 to TRBJ2-5; TRBD1 matches at 7 bases. V lost 3 bases to trimming and J lost 4 bases; unmatched junction nucleotides: 2. Germline CDR1 and CDR2: MNHEY and SMNVEV (reference sequence). CDR3 size: 13 residues. DNA of the CDR3: TGTGCCAGCAGTTTGGGACAGTCAGAGACCCAGTACTTC. Amino acids: CASSLGQSETQYF.

The chain uses TRBV27 and TRBJ1-6, with D possibly being TRBD1 (5 bases). In germline, CDR1 is MNHEY, CDR2 SMNVEV (reference sequence). The CDR3 loop spans 17 amino acids. V shed 2 bases and J shed 7 bases, with 18 bases lying between them. The CDR3 coding sequence is TGTGCCAGCAGTTTAGCCCCCCAGGGCGGACCCAATTCACCCCTCCACTTT. This encodes CASSLAPQGGPNSPLHF.

The V and J genes are TRBV14 and TRBJ2-1; 8 bases line up with TRBD1. Germline assignment: CDR1 SGHDN and CDR2 FVKESK. The junction had 8 bases not matched to a gene; V was cut back by 5 bases and J by 5 bases. The CDR3 covers 15 residues. The CDR3: CASSSRGRANNEQFF. For the CDR3, the DNA is TGTGCCAGCAGCTCCAGGGGGCGAGCTAACAATGAGCAGTTCTTC.

The DNA of the CDR3 is TGCGCCAGCAGCCAATCAGGGAATATTATAGGGGGGGAGCTGTTTTTT. Translating gives CASSQSGNIIGGELFF. The rearrangement uses TRBV4-3 and TRBJ2-2; TRBD1 is a possible D gene (5 bases). V shed 2 bases and J shed 8 bases, with 18 bases lying between them. The CDR3 runs to 16 residues. Germline loops: CDR1 LGHNA, CDR2 YSLEER.

A remark on this clone: Other DNA sequences from this sample encode an identical CDR3 as well. The chain uses TRBV5-1 and TRBJ2-7; D uncertain. This CDR3 has 13 residues. The V gene lost 2 bases and the J gene lost 3 bases, with 9 bases spanning the gap. CDR1 and CDR2 (germline): SGHRS, YFSETQ. CDR3 nucleotides: TGCGCCAGCAGCTTCGGAGTGCGCTACGAGCAGTACTTC. Its protein is CASSFGVRYEQYF.

This rearrangement joins TRBV18 to TRBJ1-1; possibly TRBD1 for D (5 bases). This CDR3 is built from 19 residues. Trimming removed 5 bases at V and 3 bases at J, with 28 bases between. CDR1 is KGHSH and CDR2 is LQKENI in the germline V gene. The chain's CDR3 is CASSGLPPTDGNLHTEAFF. For the CDR3, the DNA is TGTGCCAGCTCAGGGTTGCCCCCGACAGATGGAAATCTCCACACTGAAGCTTTCTTT.

V gene TRBV7-9 combines with J gene TRBJ2-5; tentatively, D is TRBD2 (6 bases). Trimming took off 5 bases at V and 6 bases at J, with 16 bases between the two ends. This CDR3 spans 14 amino acids. Germline values: CDR1 SEHNR, CDR2 FQNEAQ (reference sequence). CDR3 sequence reads: CASSPEGFSKTQYF. CDR3 coding DNA: TGTGCCAGCAGCCCGGAGGGGTTTTCGAAGACCCAGTACTTC.

Of note for this clone: Other DNA sequences of this sample code for an identical CDR3. This chain connects TRBV5-1 to TRBJ2-5, with 11 bases lining up with TRBD2. In germline, CDR1 is SGHRS, CDR2 YFSETQ. Trimming at V came to 0 bases and at J to 4 bases, leaving 2 bases not matched to a gene. The CDR3 is 15 residues long. The CDR3 DNA sequence: TGCGCCAGCAGCTTGGGTAGCGGGGGGGCAGAGACCCAGTACTTC. It translates to CASSLGSGGAETQYF.

The chain joins TRBV9 to TRBJ1-4; 10 nucleotides match TRBD1. Germline V lookup: CDR1 SGDLS, CDR2 YYNGEE. This CDR3 contains 16 residues. Trimming removed 0 bases from V and 8 bases from J; junction bases left unmatched: 7. The CDR3 bases are TGTGCCAGCAGCGTAGGGGACAGGGGACCGGTCGAAAAACTGTTTTTT. It translates to CASSVGDRGPVEKLFF.

The V and J genes are TRBV10-2 and TRBJ1-2; D perhaps matches TRBD1 (5 bases). The CDR3 spans 14 residues. Germline V CDR1 and CDR2: WSHSY, SAAADI. The V and J ends lost 0 bases and 6 bases respectively, with 11 bases between them. The CDR3 region is CASSESRGGDGYTF. In nucleotides, the CDR3 is TGCGCCAGCAGTGAGTCTAGGGGCGGTGATGGCTACACCTTC.

V is TRBV5-6 and J is TRBJ2-7; 14 bases are shared with TRBD2. CDR3 length: 15 amino acids. V was clipped by 5 bases and J by 5 bases; unmatched bases: 6. Germline V lookup: CDR1 SGHDT, CDR2 YYEEEE. The CDR3 nucleotides read TGTGCCAGCAGTTTCCCGACTAGCGGGGGGGACGAGCAGTACTTC. Translated, it gives CASSFPTSGGDEQYF.

This chain uses TRBV4-3 with TRBJ2-5, with 10 bases identical to TRBD1. This CDR3 has 15 residues. The trim removed 2 bases at V and 5 bases at J, leaving 5 bases unmatched. CDR1 and CDR2 (germline): LGHNA, YSLEER. CDR3 nucleotide sequence: TGCGCCAGCAGCCAACGACAGGGGGCTTGGGAGACCCAGTACTTC. This gives the protein CASSQRQGAWETQYF.

The rearrangement uses TRBV14 and TRBJ1-1; no definite D call. The germline V and J ends were trimmed by 4 bases and 3 bases, with 12 bases remaining between them. This CDR3 has 14 residues. In germline, CDR1 is SGHDN, CDR2 FVKESK. The CDR3 region has the DNA TGTGCCAGCAGCCTTCGAGGAGCGGACACTGAAGCTTTCTTT. Translated: CASSLRGADTEAFF.

The chain carries TRBV2 and TRBJ1-4, with 7 bases fitting TRBD1. The CDR3 is 13 residues long. V trimming: 4 bases; J trimming: 4 bases; junction bases outside the gene matches: 0. The germline V gene has CDR1 SNHLY and CDR2 FYNNEI. The CDR3 region is CASSGDSNEKLFF. The CDR3 DNA follows: TGTGCCAGCAGTGGGGACAGTAATGAAAAACTGTTTTTT.

The chain links TRBV19 to TRBJ1-5, with D possibly TRBD1 on 6 matching bases. V gave up 4 bases and J gave up 2 bases, with 12 bases separating them. The CDR3 contains 15 residues. Per the germline V gene, CDR1 is LNHDA and CDR2 is SQIVND (reference sequence). In nucleotides, the CDR3 is TGTGCCAGTAGTACAGGGGTGGGTCGCAATCAGCCCCAGCATTTT. This gives the protein CASSTGVGRNQPQHF.

This chain connects TRBV15 to TRBJ2-7; 10 bases fit TRBD1. The CDR3 consists of 13 residues. Germline CDR1 is LNHNV and CDR2 is YYDKDF (reference sequence). The ends lost 9 bases at V and 7 bases at J; junction bases unmatched: 9. The CDR3 DNA follows: TGTGCCACTCGGCGACAGGGGGCGGGAGAGCAGTACTTC. It encodes CATRRQGAGEQYF. Drawing the rest from reference TRBV15 and TRBJ2-7, the complete variable domain is DAMVIQNPRYQVTQFGKPVTLSCSQTLNHNVMYWYQQKSSQAPKLLFHYYDKDFNNEADTPDNFQSRRPNTSFCFLDIRSPGLGDTAMYLCATRRQGAGEQYFGPGTRLTVT.

The rearrangement uses TRBV2 and TRBJ2-1, with D possibly TRBD2 on 6 matching bases. The germline V gene has CDR1 SNHLY and CDR2 FYNNEI. CDR3 length: 14 amino acids. V lost 7 bases and J lost 1, with 11 bases in between. In nucleotides, the CDR3 is TGTGCCAGCAACGGCGGGGCGTCCTACAATGAGCAGTTCTTC. Protein: CASNGGASYNEQFF. The full variable domain, in which reference TRBV2 and TRBJ2-1 provide the parts outside the CDR3, is EPEVTQTPSHQVTQMGQEVILRCVPISNHLYFYWYRQILGQKVEFLVSFYNNEISEKSEIFDDQFSVERPDGSNFTLKIRSTKLEDSAMYFCASNGGASYNEQFFGPGTRLTVL.

V and J are TRBV7-2 and TRBJ1-4; tentative D call: TRBD1 (5 bases). CDR3 length: 15 amino acids. The V gene's germline CDR1 is SGHTA and CDR2 FQGNSA. Trimming stripped 0 bases from V and 7 bases from J, with 12 bases between. CDR3 amino acids: CASSLASGGTEKLFF. The CDR3 region has the DNA TGTGCCAGCAGCTTAGCTTCGGGGGGTACTGAAAAACTGTTTTTT.